The 27 T cell receptor beta chains in this list originate from one sample, sequenced in a study of PD-L1 blockade in urothelial cancer. Sequenced by immunoSEQ multiplex PCR; TCRdb stores in-frame clones only, minus some. The sample contains some 110,000 clones, approximately 90% of which appear only once. Time point defined: peripheral blood 6 weeks after treatment start. Sample: PBMCs, taken around atezolizumab (anti-PD-L1) treatment. Source of these receptors: a man aged 55 to 70 with urothelial cancer.

V and J are TRBV7-2 and TRBJ2-2, with D unclear. V was cut by 1 base and J by 3 bases, with 9 bases left in between. This CDR3 has 15 amino acids. Germline V gene data show CDR1 as SGHTA and CDR2 as FQGNSA. The CDR3 reads CASSLGSGHTGELFF. CDR3 sequence (DNA): TGTGCCAGCAGCTTAGGATCCGGTCACACCGGGGAGCTGTTTTTT.

CDR3 amino acids: CASSEGAGYGYTF. CDR3 sequence (DNA): TGTGCCAGCAGTGAAGGGGCAGGCTATGGCTACACCTTC. The J gene is TRBJ1-2, the V gene TRBV6-1; D uncertain. Germline CDR1 reads MNHNS; CDR2 reads SASEGT. Trimming removed 1 base at V and 4 bases at J, with 7 bases between. The CDR3 sequence is 13 residues long.

The chain has TRBV7-3 and TRBJ2-3; 8 bases are shared with TRBD1. This CDR3 has 15 residues. With V trimmed by 3 bases and J by 1 base, 3 bases remained unmatched. Germline CDR1 SGHTA, CDR2 FQGTGA. DNA of the CDR3: TGTGCCAGCAGCTTCCAGGGGGCTGGCACAGATACGCAGTATTTT. This sequence encodes CASSFQGAGTDTQYF.

The chain joins TRBV27 to TRBJ2-3, with 10 bases lining up with TRBD2. The CDR3 has 15 residues. Germline CDR1 reads MNHEY; CDR2 reads SMNVEV (reference sequence). The J segment lost 1 base and the V segment lost 5 bases, leaving 3 bases of the junction unmatched. This CDR3 is CASSRLAGGTDTQYF. CDR3 coding DNA: TGTGCCAGCAGTAGGCTAGCGGGGGGCACAGATACGCAGTATTTT.

The chain has TRBV25-1 and TRBJ2-3; possibly TRBD1 for D (7 bases). Germline-derived CDR1 and CDR2 are MGHDK and SYGVNS. With 5 bases removed from V and 1 base from J, the gap between germline ends came to 16 bases. The CDR3 has 16 amino acids. The DNA for the CDR3 is TGTGCCAGCAGTCCCGCGGGAACAGGGGGCACAGATACGCAGTATTTT. Protein product: CASSPAGTGGTDTQYF.

The rearrangement uses TRBV19 and TRBJ2-1; a weak D match, TRBD2 (6 bases). V lost 0 bases to trimming and J lost 4 bases, with 13 bases between them. Germline values: CDR1 LNHDA, CDR2 SQIVND (reference sequence). The CDR3 extends over 16 amino acids. CDR3 amino acids: CASSIDGRSGYNEQFF. In nucleotides, the CDR3 is TGTGCCAGTAGTATAGACGGGAGATCTGGATACAATGAGCAGTTCTTC.

The chain carries TRBV30 and TRBJ2-7, with D perhaps matching TRBD1 (6 bases). The V and J ends lost 2 bases and 2 bases respectively, with 10 bases between them. The CDR3 is 13 amino acids. Germline V gene lookup returns CDR1 GTSNPN and CDR2 SVGIG (reference sequence). The CDR3 loop reads CAWSPGDTYEQYF. For the CDR3, the DNA is TGTGCCTGGAGTCCAGGGGATACCTACGAGCAGTACTTC.

The chain has TRBV28 and TRBJ2-2, with TRBD2 as a possible D gene (5 bases). Germline CDR1 reads MDHEN; CDR2 reads SYDVKM. V was clipped by 6 bases and J by 1 base, with 9 bases between them. This CDR3 has 14 residues. The DNA for the CDR3 is TGTGCCAGCAGAAGAAGCGGGAACACCGGGGAGCTGTTTTTT. Translating gives CASRRSGNTGELFF.

The chain couples TRBV7-2 to TRBJ2-5; 9 bases match TRBD2. CDR3 length: 15 amino acids. CDR1 is SGHTA and CDR2 is FQGNSA in the germline V gene. The V gene end was trimmed by 3 bases and the J gene end by 2 bases; junction bases not matched to a gene: 4. DNA for the CDR3: TGTGCCAGCAGCTTCCAGCGGGGGGAACAAGAGACCCAGTACTTC. Translated: CASSFQRGEQETQYF.

The rearrangement uses TRBV7-8 and TRBJ2-2, with a possible D match to TRBD2 (5 bases). Germline V gives CDR1 SGHVS, CDR2 FQNEAQ. V was pared by 0 bases and J by 4 bases, with 12 bases between. The CDR3 extends over 16 amino acids. The CDR3 DNA reads TGTGCCAGCAGCTTAGCAGAGGTTCGGGGCACCGGGGAGCTGTTTTTT. It yields the protein CASSLAEVRGTGELFF.

The CDR3 loop is CASSLETGSEAFF. In DNA, the CDR3 is TGCGCCAGCAGCTTGGAGACAGGTTCTGAAGCTTTCTTT. The chain carries TRBV5-1 and TRBJ1-1, with D possibly TRBD1 on 6 matching bases. The CDR3 is made up of 13 amino acids. Trimming removed 0 bases at V and 6 bases at J, with 9 bases between. CDR1 is SGHRS and CDR2 is YFSETQ in the germline V gene.

This clone has a handful of counts. The chain employs TRBV10-1 and TRBJ2-1, with TRBD2 identical over 11 bases. With V trimmed by 3 bases and J by 5 bases, 6 bases remained unmatched. CDR1 is WNHNN, CDR2 SYGVQD, per germline (reference sequence). CDR3 size: 16 residues. CDR3 residues: CASSESSGRSHNEQFF. CDR3 in DNA: TGCGCCAGCAGTGAATCTAGCGGGAGGTCCCACAATGAGCAGTTCTTC.

V is TRBV27 and J is TRBJ2-2; 9 bases line up with TRBD2. Germline CDR1 MNHEY, CDR2 SMNVEV (reference sequence). There are 15 residues in the CDR3. The junction had 4 bases not matched to a gene; V was cut back by 5 bases and J by 3 bases. In DNA form, the CDR3 reads TGTGCCAGCAGTGTCAGCGGGAGGTACACCGGGGAGCTGTTTTTT. It specifies CASSVSGRYTGELFF.

The chain links TRBV30 to TRBJ1-4, with D tentatively TRBD1 (5 bases). Germline CDR1 GTSNPN, CDR2 SVGIG (reference sequence). V lost 7 bases to trimming and J lost 5 bases, with 14 bases between them. The CDR3 covers 13 residues. Written as DNA, the CDR3 is TGTGCCTACCGGTGGGGGGGAAATGAAAAACTGTTTTTT. This codes for CAYRWGGNEKLFF.

The chain has TRBV12-1 and TRBJ2-5; the D call TRBD2 from the table was never checked on the DNA. TRBV12-1 is labeled a pseudogene. The CDR3 length is 15 residues. CDR3 DNA: TGTGCCAGCAGCTTTGAGGCGGGGGACCAAGAGACCCAGTACTTC. Translation gives CASSFEAGDQETQYF.

V gene TRBV9 combines with J gene TRBJ2-1; TRBD2 agrees at 10 bases. The CDR3 is made up of 15 amino acids. Germline CDR1 and CDR2: SGDLS and YYNGEE. The V segment lost 4 bases and the J segment 6 bases; nucleotides outside the gene matches: 7. CDR3 DNA sequence: TGTGCCAGCAGCACAAGAAGCGGGGGGGCCAATGAGCAGTTCTTC. Its protein product is CASSTRSGGANEQFF.

The V call is TRBV5-1, the J call TRBJ2-1; no clear D gene. Trimming shortened V by 4 bases and J by 8 bases, and 13 bases separated the two germline ends. This CDR3 comprises 13 residues. Germline V CDR1 and CDR2: SGHRS, YFSETQ. DNA of the CDR3: TGCGCCAGCAGCCTAAGAACAGAGCATGAGCAGTTCTTC. Encoded protein: CASSLRTEHEQFF.

The chain couples TRBV7-8 to TRBJ2-3; 10 bases are a match to TRBD2. In germline, CDR1 is SGHVS, CDR2 FQNEAQ. The CDR3 spans 15 residues. V lost 5 bases to trimming and J lost 6 bases; unmatched junction nucleotides: 8. CDR3 amino acids: CASSPPSGSLDTQYF. The CDR3 DNA follows: TGTGCCAGCAGCCCTCCTAGCGGGAGTTTGGATACGCAGTATTTT.

The rearrangement uses TRBV10-2 and TRBJ2-5; 8 bases fit TRBD1. The CDR3 contains 14 residues. Germline V lookup: CDR1 WSHSY, CDR2 SAAADI. With 0 bases clipped from V and 8 bases from J, the junction kept 5 bases outside the gene matches. The CDR3 DNA is TGCGCCAGCAGTGAGTCGGTGACAGGGGTAACCCAGTACTTC. It codes for CASSESVTGVTQYF.

This chain joins TRBV10-3 and TRBJ2-3; 11 positions agree with TRBD1. The CDR3 extends over 14 amino acids. Germline CDR1 ENHRY, CDR2 SYGVKD. V shed 10 bases and J 6 bases; nucleotides not matched to a gene: 9. CDR3 in amino acids: CATRDRGGRDTQYF. CDR3 coding DNA: TGTGCCACCAGGGACAGGGGGGGCCGGGATACGCAGTATTTT.

CDR3 sequence (DNA): TGTGCCAGCAGAGCGCAGGGGGCCGGGCATCAGCCCCAGCATTTT. Its translation: CASRAQGAGHQPQHF. The rearrangement links TRBV6-6 to TRBJ1-5; TRBD1 aligns across 8 bases. The CDR3 runs 15 residues. The germline V gene encodes CDR1 MNHNY and CDR2 SVGAGI (reference sequence). V gave up 6 bases and J gave up 5 bases; unmatched junction bases: 9.

The chain recombines TRBV2 with TRBJ2-7; TRBD2 matches 10 bases. CDR1 SNHLY and CDR2 FYNNEI come from the germline V gene. Trimming at V came to 1 base and at J to 4 bases, leaving 4 bases not matched to a gene. The length of the CDR3 is 15 residues. The CDR3 DNA follows: TGTGCCAGCAGTGAAGGGTCTAGCGGGAGTTACGAGCAGTACTTC. It yields the protein CASSEGSSGSYEQYF. The complete variable domain, with remaining parts taken from reference TRBV2 and TRBJ2-7, reads EPEVTQTPSHQVTQMGQEVILRCVPISNHLYFYWYRQILGQKVEFLVSFYNNEISEKSEIFDDQFSVERPDGSNFTLKIRSTKLEDSAMYFCASSEGSSGSYEQYFGPGTRLTVT.

The chain employs TRBV28 and TRBJ1-1; maybe TRBD1 (6 bases). This CDR3 is 11 amino acids long. V lost 8 bases and J lost 8, with 12 bases in between. Germline loops: CDR1 MDHEN, CDR2 SYDVKM. The CDR3 here is CASSRGGEAFF. The CDR3 DNA reads TGTGCCAGCTCTAGGGGGGGGGAAGCTTTCTTT.

The CDR3 reads CASSQGGRSYGYTF. In DNA form, the CDR3 reads TGTGCCAGCAGCCAAGGAGGCAGATCCTACGGCTACACCTTC. The chain combines TRBV4-2 with TRBJ1-2; D is uncertain. The germline V and J ends were trimmed by 1 base and 8 bases, with 14 bases remaining between them. This CDR3 is built from 14 residues. Looked up from germline, CDR1 is LGHNA and CDR2 is YNFKEQ.

V gene TRBV19 combines with J gene TRBJ1-1, with 10 bases identical to TRBD1. CDR3 length equals 18 residues. V gave up 5 bases and J gave up 4 bases; unmatched junction bases: 16. CDR1 and CDR2 from the germline V gene are LNHDA and SQIVND (reference sequence). In DNA, the CDR3 is TGTGCCAGTAGTTCCCGATCAACCGGGACAGGGGTAGGCACTGAAGCTTTCTTT. It is translated as CASSSRSTGTGVGTEAFF.

The DNA for the CDR3 is TGTGCCGGAAGCAGGGGGGCCTTGGATACGCAGTATTTT. It translates to CAGSRGALDTQYF. This chain links TRBV7-2 with TRBJ2-3; tentative D call: TRBD1 (7 bases). The V gene lost 11 bases and the J gene lost 6 bases, with 18 bases spanning the gap. This CDR3 has 13 amino acids. Germline values: CDR1 SGHTA, CDR2 FQGNSA.

The rearrangement links TRBV5-1 to TRBJ2-5, with D perhaps matching TRBD2 (6 bases). The CDR3 has 14 amino acids. CDR1 and CDR2 from the germline V gene are SGHRS and YFSETQ. The V gene lost 3 bases and the J gene lost 5 bases, with 14 bases spanning the gap. CDR3 in DNA: TGCGCCAGCAGCTGGAGGGGAGGTGGGGAGACCCAGTACTTC. Encoded protein: CASSWRGGGETQYF.